The next 18 T cell receptor beta chains were all read from a single sample in a study of Ad26.COV2.S vaccination and SARS-CoV-2 variants (dated by TCRdb to the early 2020s). The intended sense of this specimen's treatment or condition label: some 19 received Ad26.COV2.S at low or high dose, single or two shots; roughly five received placebo; per-sample allocation not given. Repertoires of vaccine and placebo recipients were sequenced from samples collected on day 63 after the first injection. Libraries were constructed by the immunoSEQ multiplex PCR assay. Sourced from immuneACCESS, this table was stored by TCRdb with only in-frame sequences that have V and J called. A share of the clones is absent; for the studies checked, an unresolved V gene accounts for under half, and the remainder has no known explanation. This sample has 350,000 to 500,000 clones in its table, and 80% to 95% of those were observed once. 10% to 15% of the sample lies in the top ten.

The sequencing used peripheral blood, collected in a trial of Ad26.COV2.S vaccine versus placebo. Receptors originate from a person between 18 and 59 years old who received the Ad26.COV2.S COVID-19 vaccine or a placebo.

The chain combines TRBV7-9 with TRBJ1-1; D unresolved. The CDR3 runs 11 residues. In germline, CDR1 is SEHNR, CDR2 FQNEAQ (reference sequence). The V end lost 5 bases, the J end lost 8 bases, and 9 bases lay between the germline ends. The CDR3 sequence is CASSPIREAFF. DNA for the CDR3: TGTGCCAGCAGCCCTATCCGGGAAGCTTTCTTT.

The gene calls are TRBV23-1 and TRBJ2-3; TRBD1 agrees at 7 bases. TRBV23-1 falls under the ORF class, with uncertain function. This CDR3 is 19 amino acids long. After removal of 8 bases from V and 4 bases from J, the junction contained 24 bases not matched to a gene. CDR3 protein: CASPTRNQRDRDQADTQYF. CDR3 in DNA: TGCGCCAGCCCAACTAGAAACCAACGAGACAGGGATCAGGCAGATACGCAGTATTTT.

The chain links TRBV6-5 to TRBJ1-1; no clear D. The germline V gene has CDR1 MNHEY and CDR2 SVGAGI. The V and J ends lost 2 bases and 2 bases respectively, with 12 bases between them. The CDR3 consists of 15 residues. CDR3 nucleotide sequence: TGTGCCAGCAGTTACGAAGGAAGTAGAAACACTGAAGCTTTCTTT. Translated, it gives CASSYEGSRNTEAFF.

The chain joins TRBV27 to TRBJ2-7, with D tentatively TRBD2 (6 bases). The germline CDR1 and CDR2 sequences are MNHEY and SMNVEV (reference sequence). The CDR3 is 14 amino acids. V was clipped by 5 bases and J by 4 bases, with 15 bases between them. The CDR3 DNA follows: TGTGCCAGCAGTCCTCGGCCCGCGGGGTACGAGCAGTACTTC. Its protein is CASSPRPAGYEQYF.

The V gene is TRBV30, the J gene TRBJ2-7; 14 bases agree with TRBD2. Germline values: CDR1 GTSNPN, CDR2 SVGIG (reference sequence). Unmatched junction bases numbered 12, after V lost 2 bases and J lost 6 bases. This CDR3 has 17 residues. CDR3: CAWSKIGTSGSLGEQYF. The CDR3 DNA sequence: TGTGCCTGGAGTAAAATCGGGACTAGCGGGAGTCTGGGCGAGCAGTACTTC.

This clone appeared a single time. The chain carries TRBV27 and TRBJ2-7, with D perhaps TRBD2 (6 bases). V lost 9 bases and J lost 0, with 15 bases in between. CDR3 length: 14 residues. Germline V gene data show CDR1 as MNHEY and CDR2 as SMNVEV (reference sequence). This CDR3 reads CASRMIGSSYEQYF. Here the CDR3 DNA reads TGTGCCAGTCGTATGATCGGGAGCTCCTACGAGCAGTACTTC.

This chain joins TRBV18 and TRBJ1-1, with D perhaps matching TRBD1 (6 bases). Germline loops: CDR1 KGHSH, CDR2 LQKENI. This CDR3 comprises 12 residues. With 4 bases removed from V and 6 bases from J, the gap between germline ends came to 9 bases. The CDR3 sequence: CASSRDTAEAFF. Here the CDR3 DNA reads TGTGCCAGCTCACGGGACACAGCTGAAGCTTTCTTT. Full variable domain (rest looked up from reference TRBV18 and TRBJ1-1): NAGVMQNPRHLVRRRGQEARLRCSPMKGHSHVYWYRQLPEEGLKFMVYLQKENIIDESGMPKERFSAEFPKEGPSILRIQQVVRGDSAAYFCASSRDTAEAFFGQGTRLTVV.

This chain uses TRBV12-5 with TRBJ2-7; 13 bases fit TRBD2. The CDR3 is 21 amino acids. Germline V gene lookup returns CDR1 LGHNT and CDR2 FRNRAP. V dropped 1 base and J dropped 3; count of bases not matched to a gene: 18. Here the CDR3 reads CASGLGKFGTSGTNGGYEQYF. CDR3 in DNA: TGTGCTAGTGGTTTGGGTAAATTCGGGACTAGCGGGACTAACGGCGGCTACGAGCAGTACTTC.

A single count supports this clone. The J gene is TRBJ2-6, the V gene TRBV24-1; TRBD1 is a possible D gene (6 bases). There are 17 residues in the CDR3. CDR1 KGHDR and CDR2 SFDVKD come from the germline V gene. V was cut by 1 base and J by 0 bases, with 9 bases left in between. CDR3 DNA: TGTGCCACCAGTGATTTTAACAGGGACTCTGGGGCCAACGTCCTGACTTTC. Amino acid sequence: CATSDFNRDSGANVLTF.

This chain links TRBV30 with TRBJ2-7; D perhaps matches TRBD2 (6 bases). Trimming shortened V by 3 bases and J by 3 bases, and 9 bases separated the two germline ends. Germline-derived CDR1 and CDR2 are GTSNPN and SVGIG (reference sequence). The CDR3 has 12 residues. CDR3 coding DNA: TGTGCCTGGAGGTGGAGGGACTACGAGCAGTACTTC. Its protein is CAWRWRDYEQYF.

The rearrangement uses TRBV5-1 and TRBJ2-1; no clear D gene. Deletions cut 1 base from V and 6 bases from J, with 8 bases between. Per germline, CDR1 SGHRS and CDR2 YFSETQ. The CDR3 extends over 13 amino acids. DNA for the CDR3: TGCGCCAGCAGCTTGACTCTGATCAATGAGCAGTTCTTC. Its protein product is CASSLTLINEQFF.

The chain carries TRBV19 and TRBJ1-1; possibly TRBD1 for D (5 bases). This CDR3 has 16 residues. Between the trimmed V and J ends, which lost 7 bases and 1 base, there was a span of 19 bases. Per the germline V gene, CDR1 is LNHDA and CDR2 is SQIVND (reference sequence). The CDR3 protein is CASTPFRPRGNTEAFF. In nucleotides, the CDR3 is TGTGCCAGTACCCCCTTTAGGCCAAGGGGGAACACTGAAGCTTTCTTT.

The chain joins TRBV6-5 to TRBJ2-7, with 8 bases matching TRBD1. V was clipped by 8 bases and J by 1 base; unmatched bases: 1. The CDR3 loop spans 12 amino acids. Looked up from germline, CDR1 is MNHEY and CDR2 is SVGAGI. The CDR3 DNA reads TGTGCCAGCCGACAGGGGTCCTACGAGCAGTACTTC. Its protein is CASRQGSYEQYF.

This clone has more than one count but fewer than ten. This rearrangement joins TRBV6-6 to TRBJ1-2; 9 nucleotides line up with TRBD1. The V gene end was trimmed by 5 bases and the J gene end by 2 bases; junction bases not matched to a gene: 9. This CDR3 is 16 amino acids long. Looked up from germline, CDR1 is MNHNY and CDR2 is SVGAGI (reference sequence). In nucleotides, the CDR3 is TGTGCCAGCAGTAACCTTCCCGGGACAGGGAACTATGGCTACACCTTC. Translating it yields CASSNLPGTGNYGYTF.

The chain recombines TRBV6-5 with TRBJ2-7; the D call may be TRBD1 or TRBD2 (5 bases each). The CDR3 sequence is 15 residues long. Trimming shortened V by 6 bases and J by 0 bases, and 15 bases separated the two germline ends. Germline CDR1 reads MNHEY; CDR2 reads SVGAGI. The CDR3 nucleotides are TGTGCCAGCAGCTACCAGATTGGGGGCTCCTACGAGCAGTACTTC. Protein: CASSYQIGGSYEQYF.

This clone was counted a single time. J is TRBJ2-2 and V is TRBV19; no clear D. The CDR3 is 16 residues long. V lost 4 bases to trimming and J lost 4 bases, with 16 bases between them. Germline V gives CDR1 LNHDA, CDR2 SQIVND (reference sequence). The DNA of the CDR3 is TGTGCCAGTAGTACCGCCAGCCCGGGTGGCACCGGGGAGCTGTTTTTT. Translating gives CASSTASPGGTGELFF.

CDR3 sequence (DNA): TGTGCCTCTCAGAATGGACACGTAGGGCAGTTCTTC. Translation gives CASQNGHVGQFF. This chain links TRBV30 with TRBJ2-1, with a weak D call TRBD1 (5 bases). Germline lookup yields CDR1 GTSNPN and CDR2 SVGIG (reference sequence). Between the trimmed V and J ends, which lost 7 bases and 12 bases, there was a span of 19 bases. The CDR3 totals 12 residues.

This clone was recorded a few times. This sample also contains other DNA sequences that code for the same CDR3. The rearrangement links TRBV7-3 to TRBJ2-1; 9 bases are shared with TRBD1. Germline V gene sequence: CDR1 SGHTA, CDR2 FQGTGA. Trimming removed 5 bases from V and 4 bases from J; junction bases left unmatched: 3. The CDR3 spans 14 residues. The chain's CDR3 is CASSPGQGYNEQFF. Here the CDR3 DNA reads TGTGCCAGCAGCCCGGGACAGGGATACAATGAGCAGTTCTTC.